This T cell receptor beta chain was documented in a study of blood T cell repertoires in COVID-19 (dated by TCRdb to about 2020). Describing the broader study: Samples from collaborators originated in the United States, Italy and Spain and spanned both the acute and convalescent phases of COVID-19. The prospective study material was composed of cDNA or gDNA derived from T cells, B-cell-depleted T cells, or PBMCs. Deeply sampled blood TCRbeta repertoires from subjects exposed to, actively infected with, or recovered from COVID-19 were included in the dataset. The repertoires were released in a freely available public database intended as a resource for research on the immune response to SARS-CoV-2. Samples were obtained from the ongoing ImmuneRACE study (first 160 participants) and from over a thousand subjects provided by 6 global collaborators. Sample metadata almost always included a de-identified subject ID, COVID-19 status, age in years and sex. HLA class I and class II types, where available, came from metadata supplied by the sample provider rather than from assay-based typing.

Whole blood was collected in K2EDTA tubes by collaborating institutions according to the institutions' own protocols. For TCRbeta analysis, collaborators shipped samples as frozen whole blood, isolated PBMCs, or DNA extracted from either of those sample types. What the research found in general, with its limitations: Clinical and demographic metadata were provided uncurated, with the amount varying by source and participant.

With respect to this clone: No antigen is known for it. Base qualities are not at hand, and no much larger clone is one base apart.

The CDR3 runs 14 residues from the cysteine to the phenylalanine. The only DNA kept is the CDR3, 42 bases in frame from the first base. V is shortened by 5 bases, J by 8 bases, and the region joining them spans 15 bases. CDR1 and CDR2 are read off the germline V gene as MDHEN and SYDVKM. TCRbeta CDR3 regions were amplified from genomic DNA by means of the immunoSEQ Assay, a bias-controlled multiplex PCR. In the paper's pipeline: The number of nucleated cells in each sample was estimated from the amplification of reference gene primers within the assay. Sequence reads were collapsed and filtered to measure the absolute abundance of every unique TCRbeta CDR3 rearrangement. Productive Simpson clonality was computed per sample as the square root of Simpson's diversity index over productive rearrangements. TCRdb limited this immuneACCESS table to in-frame rearrangements with V and J called. A share of clones is missing; checked studies link under half to unresolved V genes, and the rest is unexplained. V, J and clone size are taken as reported in that table, and D and trimming were inferred from the DNA itself. The sample profile shows about 210,000 clones; around 88% of them were found once. The ten largest account for around 8.7% of the sample.

The chain is encoded by TRBV28 joined to TRBJ1-4, with TRBD1 perhaps the D gene, on 6 matching bases. Source material: peripheral blood. This TCR derives from a woman aged 45 to 65 with acute or convalescent COVID-19. The nucleotide sequence is given as TGTGCCAGCAGTCCCCGAGGGGGAAGGGAAAAACTGTTTTTT. It specifies CASSPRGGREKLFF.